The following is a T cell receptor (beta chain) sequence with its context. Its antigen is still unknown. The data derive from a study of cytomegalovirus exposure and HLA in healthy donors. About the research overall: Of the donors genotyped, several hundred in all, 65% to 90% fell in the Caucasian-associated ancestry cluster.

PCR employed 60 Vbeta and 13 Jbeta primers. Assay: immunoSEQ multiplex PCR; the TCRdb copy retains only in-frame clones and omits some. The data hold about 140,000 clones, with roughly 73% observed a single time. Looked up from germline, CDR1 is SGHKS and CDR2 is YYEKEE (reference sequence). Trimming removed 4 bases from V and 0 bases from J; junction bases left unmatched: 6. This CDR3 spans 18 amino acids. Findings of the study overall: The only immune exposure information that was available was CMV serostatus. Among the most significant clusters, several appeared linked to common viral pathogens in a later analysis. For presence/absence analyses, sequencing depth was assumed to be roughly uniform across donors.

V is TRBV5-5 and J is TRBJ2-1; 14 positions match TRBD2. Sequencing was done on a sample of PBMCs. This receptor was obtained from a female donor in good health and CMV-seronegative. In DNA, the CDR3 is TGTGCCAGCAGCCCGCGGACTAGCGGGGGGTACTCCTACAATGAGCAGTTCTTC. This sequence encodes CASSPRTSGGYSYNEQFF.